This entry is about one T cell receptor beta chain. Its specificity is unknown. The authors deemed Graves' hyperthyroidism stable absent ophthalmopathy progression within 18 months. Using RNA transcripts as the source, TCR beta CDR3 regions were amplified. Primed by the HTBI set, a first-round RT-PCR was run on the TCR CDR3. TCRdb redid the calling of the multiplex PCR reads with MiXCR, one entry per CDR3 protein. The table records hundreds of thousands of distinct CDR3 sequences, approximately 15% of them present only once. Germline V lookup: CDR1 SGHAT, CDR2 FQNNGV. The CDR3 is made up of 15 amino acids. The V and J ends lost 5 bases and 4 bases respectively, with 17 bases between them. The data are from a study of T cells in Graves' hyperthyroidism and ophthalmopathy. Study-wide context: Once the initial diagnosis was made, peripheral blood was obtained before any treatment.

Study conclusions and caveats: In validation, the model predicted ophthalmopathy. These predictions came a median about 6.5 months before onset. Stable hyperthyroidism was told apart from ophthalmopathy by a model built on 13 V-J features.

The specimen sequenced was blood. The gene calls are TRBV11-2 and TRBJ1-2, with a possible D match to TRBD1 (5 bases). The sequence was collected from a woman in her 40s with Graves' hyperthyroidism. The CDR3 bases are TGTGCCAGCAGCCTGGACACCAGCACAACCTATGGCTACACCTTC. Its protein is CASSLDTSTTYGYTF.